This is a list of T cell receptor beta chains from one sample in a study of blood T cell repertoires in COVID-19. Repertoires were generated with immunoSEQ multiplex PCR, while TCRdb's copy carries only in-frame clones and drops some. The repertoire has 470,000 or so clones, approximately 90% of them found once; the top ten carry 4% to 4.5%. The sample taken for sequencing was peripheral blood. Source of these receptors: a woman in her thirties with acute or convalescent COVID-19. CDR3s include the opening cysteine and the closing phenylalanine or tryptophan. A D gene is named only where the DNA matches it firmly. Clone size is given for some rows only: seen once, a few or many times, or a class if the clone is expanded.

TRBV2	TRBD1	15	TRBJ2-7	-	CASSSRTGGHYEQYF	TGTGCCAGCAGTAGCCGGACAGGGGGCCATTACGAGCAGTACTTC
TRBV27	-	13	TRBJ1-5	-	CASSLRGGQPQHF	TGTGCCAGCAGTTTAAGGGGGGGCCAGCCCCAGCATTTT
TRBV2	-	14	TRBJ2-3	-	CASKEATGLDTQYF	TGTGCCAGCAAGGAGGCAACGGGGTTAGATACGCAGTATTTT
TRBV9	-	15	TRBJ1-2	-	CASSQTDSDSYGYTF	TGTGCCAGCAGCCAAACGGACAGTGATAGCTATGGCTACACCTTC
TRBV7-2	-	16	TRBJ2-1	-	CASSLSLGSSYNEQFF	TGTGCCAGCAGCTTATCTCTCGGGAGCTCCTACAATGAGCAGTTCTTC
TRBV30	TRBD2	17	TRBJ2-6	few	CAWGGLGAGSGANVLTF	TGTGCCTGGGGGGGACTAGGCGCTGGCTCTGGGGCCAACGTCCTGACTTTC
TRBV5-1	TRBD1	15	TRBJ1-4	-	CASSLDGTGTEKLFF	TGCGCCAGCAGCTTGGATGGGACAGGGACCGAAAAACTGTTTTTT
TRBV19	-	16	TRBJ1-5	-	CASSTTRSGSNQPQHF	TGTGCCAGTAGTACCACGAGGTCGGGGAGCAATCAGCCCCAGCATTTT
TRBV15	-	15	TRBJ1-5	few	CATSRTPGVDQPQHF	TGTGCCACCAGCAGAACCCCCGGGGTTGATCAGCCCCAGCATTTT
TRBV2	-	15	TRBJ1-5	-	CASSAQTASFGPQHF	TGTGCCAGCAGTGCGCAGACAGCCAGTTTTGGGCCCCAGCATTTT
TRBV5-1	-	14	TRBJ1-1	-	CASSLAGGSTEAFF	TGCGCCAGCAGCTTGGCCGGGGGAAGCACTGAAGCTTTCTTT
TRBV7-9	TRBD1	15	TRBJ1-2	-	CASSRSTGYIDGYTF	TGTGCCAGCAGCCGATCGACAGGGTATATTGATGGCTACACCTTC
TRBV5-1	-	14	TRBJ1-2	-	CASSFVGGDYGYTF	TGCGCCAGCAGTTTTGTAGGGGGAGACTATGGCTACACCTTC
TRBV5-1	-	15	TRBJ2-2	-	CASSLDGSNKGELFF	TGCGCCAGCAGCTTGGATGGGAGCAACAAGGGGGAGCTGTTTTTT
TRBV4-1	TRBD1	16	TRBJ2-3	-	CASSQDRTGGADTQYF	TGCGCCAGCAGCCAAGATCGGACAGGGGGCGCAGATACGCAGTATTTT
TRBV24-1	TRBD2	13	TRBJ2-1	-	CATSETSGSEQFF	TGTGCCACCAGTGAGACTAGCGGGAGTGAGCAGTTCTTC
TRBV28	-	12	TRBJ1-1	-	CASSYTGFEAFF	TGTGCCAGCAGTTATACAGGGTTTGAAGCTTTCTTT
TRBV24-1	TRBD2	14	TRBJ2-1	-	CATSDSLSGGRQFF	TGTGCCACCAGTGATTCCCTCAGCGGGGGGCGACAGTTCTTC
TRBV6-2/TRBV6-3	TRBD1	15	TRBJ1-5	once	CASSYDRGSNQPQHF	TGTGCCAGCAGTTACGACAGGGGGTCGAATCAGCCCCAGCATTTT
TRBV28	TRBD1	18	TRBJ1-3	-	CASTKGGTGGLSGNTIYF	TGTGCCAGCACGAAAGGTGGGACAGGGGGTTTGTCTGGAAACACCATATATTTT
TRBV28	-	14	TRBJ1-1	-	CASSQGWGDTEAFF	TGTGCCAGCAGTCAGGGGTGGGGAGACACTGAAGCTTTCTTT
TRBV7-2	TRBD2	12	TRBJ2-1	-	CASSSSGDEQFF	TGTGCCAGCAGCTCCAGCGGGGATGAGCAGTTCTTC
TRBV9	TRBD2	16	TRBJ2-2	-	CASSAGGTIVTGELFF	TGTGCCAGCAGCGCGGGGGGGACTATTGTCACCGGGGAGCTGTTTTTT
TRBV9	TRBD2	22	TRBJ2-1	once	CASSQKDPRGLAGGPGINEQFF	TGTGCCAGCAGCCAGAAAGACCCCAGGGGACTAGCGGGGGGGCCTGGAATCAATGAGCAGTTCTTC